The 32 T cell receptor beta chains below all came from one sample that was sequenced in a study of shared clonotypes between healthy human individuals. Data came from immunoSEQ multiplex PCR; TCRdb stores just in-frame clones and leaves some out. In the table there are hundreds of thousands of clones, around three quarters of which are singletons. The sequencing sample was made of memory CD4+ T cells sorted from blood. Documented subset: CD45RA-negative fraction. The receptor source for this set is a woman in her 30s in good health.

The chain carries TRBV28 and TRBJ1-1, with D possibly matching TRBD1 (5 bases). This CDR3 has 14 residues. Trimming shortened V by 7 bases and J by 0 bases, and 12 bases separated the two germline ends. Germline CDR1 and CDR2: MDHEN and SYDVKM. The DNA for the CDR3 is TGTGCCAGCACCCGACAGTTCATGAACACTGAAGCTTTCTTT. Its translation is CASTRQFMNTEAFF.

For the CDR3, the DNA is TGCGCCAGCAGCGGGACAGGGGGGAGCACCGGGGAGCTGTTTTTT. Protein: CASSGTGGSTGELFF. The rearrangement links TRBV5-1 to TRBJ2-2, with TRBD1 identical over 11 bases. Germline V gene lookup returns CDR1 SGHRS and CDR2 YFSETQ. Losses at the gene ends were 4 bases for V and 4 bases for J; bases not matched to a gene: 3. The CDR3 contains 15 residues. Supplemented by reference TRBV5-1 and TRBJ2-2, the full variable domain reads KAGVTQTPRYLIKTRGQQVTLSCSPISGHRSVSWYQQTPGQGLQFLFEYFSETQRNKGNFPGRFSGRQFSNSRSEMNVSTLELGDSALYLCASSGTGGSTGELFFGEGSRLTVL.

The chain couples TRBV5-1 to TRBJ2-3; D is unclear. Germline CDR1 is SGHRS and CDR2 is YFSETQ. This CDR3 is built from 15 residues. With 0 bases removed from V and 1 base from J, the gap between germline ends came to 9 bases. This chain's CDR3 is CASSLAVAGTDTQYF. The DNA of the CDR3 is TGCGCCAGCAGCTTGGCCGTAGCCGGCACAGATACGCAGTATTTT.

This chain connects TRBV4-2 to TRBJ2-5; 9 nucleotides align to TRBD2. Per the germline V gene, CDR1 is LGHNA and CDR2 is YNFKEQ. Unmatched junction bases numbered 9, after V lost 1 base and J lost 6 bases. The CDR3 sequence is 16 residues long. The CDR3 here is CASSQVLAGDRKTQYF. The CDR3 DNA is TGTGCCAGCAGCCAAGTTTTAGCGGGAGATCGAAAGACCCAGTACTTC.

As DNA, the CDR3 is TGTGCCAGCAGCTTGAGGGCCACAGAAAATGAGCAGTTCTTC. Translation: CASSLRATENEQFF. The chain joins TRBV7-9 to TRBJ2-1, with D possibly being TRBD2 (5 bases). V lost 3 bases, J lost 7 bases, and 13 bases lay in between. CDR3 length: 14 amino acids. Germline V gene data show CDR1 as SEHNR and CDR2 as FQNEAQ (reference sequence).

This clone was detected ten times or more. This chain connects TRBV10-3 to TRBJ2-3; D perhaps matches TRBD1 (6 bases). The V and J ends lost 4 bases and 0 bases respectively, with 8 bases between them. CDR3 length equals 14 residues. Germline-derived CDR1 and CDR2 are ENHRY and SYGVKD. CDR3 sequence (DNA): TGTGCCATCAGTGGGGGACATAGCACAGATACGCAGTATTTT. As protein: CAISGGHSTDTQYF.

Here the CDR3 reads CASSDPGQGRYEQYF. The CDR3 nucleotides are TGTGCCAGCAGTGACCCGGGACAGGGGAGGTACGAGCAGTACTTC. This chain connects TRBV6-1 to TRBJ2-7; 10 bases fit TRBD1. Germline values: CDR1 MNHNS, CDR2 SASEGT. V lost 3 bases, J lost 4 bases, and 6 bases stayed unmatched. CDR3 length equals 15 residues.

A single count supports this clone. A much larger clone lies a single base off, so this may be a read error. This same CDR3 is encoded by further DNA sequences in the sample. The chain uses TRBV7-9 and TRBJ2-3; D ambiguous. V was cut by 2 bases and J by 3 bases, with 0 bases left in between. The CDR3 is 11 amino acids. Germline V CDR1 and CDR2: SEHNR, FQNEAQ (reference sequence). CDR3 DNA: TGTGCCAGCAGCTTAACAGATACGCAGTATTTT. It codes for CASSLTDTQYF. The full variable domain, rest sourced from reference TRBV7-9 and TRBJ2-3, is DTGVSQNPRHKITKRGQNVTFRCDPISEHNRLYWYRQTLGQGPEFLTYFQNEAQLEKSRLLSDRFSAERPKGSFSTLEIQRTEQGDSAMYLCASSLTDTQYFGPGTRLTVL.

The genes are TRBV28 and TRBJ2-1, with no clear D. This CDR3 has 14 residues. Germline CDR1 is MDHEN and CDR2 is SYDVKM. V lost 0 bases and J lost 5, with 8 bases in between. The CDR3 nucleotides are TGTGCCAGCAGTTTATGGCAGCCAAACAATGAGCAGTTCTTC. Translating it yields CASSLWQPNNEQFF.

The genes are TRBV7-9 and TRBJ1-2, with a possible D match to TRBD1 (5 bases). The CDR3 loop spans 13 amino acids. Germline V gives CDR1 SEHNR, CDR2 FQNEAQ (reference sequence). Trimming took 3 bases from V and 6 from J, leaving 11 bases between them. The CDR3 loop reads CASSLQGEDGYTF. CDR3 bases: TGTGCCAGCAGCTTGCAAGGGGAGGATGGCTACACCTTC.

The chain carries TRBV27 and TRBJ2-2; weak D call: TRBD1 (6 bases). From germline, CDR1 is MNHEY and CDR2 SMNVEV (reference sequence). V lost 6 bases and J lost 5, with 13 bases in between. The CDR3 sequence is 14 residues long. Written as DNA, the CDR3 is TGTGCCAGCAGGGAACAGGGTTGGACCGGGGAGCTGTTTTTT. This codes for CASREQGWTGELFF.

In the case of this clone: At the DNA level, this CDR3 is encoded by other sequences in the same sample as well. The chain links TRBV28 to TRBJ1-3; no clear D gene. Trimming stripped 4 bases from V and 0 bases from J, with 10 bases between. This CDR3 contains 15 residues. Germline CDR1 and CDR2: MDHEN and SYDVKM. The CDR3 DNA reads as TGTGCCAGCAGTTGGAGACGGAGCTCTGGAAACACCATATATTTT. Translation: CASSWRRSSGNTIYF.

This rearrangement joins TRBV6-1 to TRBJ2-1, with D possibly TRBD2 on 5 matching bases. The germline CDR1 and CDR2 sequences are MNHNS and SASEGT. The CDR3 contains 15 residues. Trimming removed 4 bases from V and 6 bases from J, with 16 bases in between. The CDR3 is CASSAPTAVSNEQFF. CDR3 sequence (DNA): TGTGCCAGCAGTGCGCCAACAGCGGTGAGCAATGAGCAGTTCTTC.

CDR3 nucleotide sequence: TGTGCCAGCAGCCCCGCCGGGGGCAACACTGAAGCTTTCTTT. Translating it yields CASSPAGGNTEAFF. The chain joins TRBV7-3 to TRBJ1-1, with a weak D call TRBD1 (6 bases). This CDR3 region has 14 residues. Trimming shortened V by 5 bases and J by 2 bases, and 12 bases separated the two germline ends. Per germline, CDR1 SGHTA and CDR2 FQGTGA.

The V and J genes are TRBV6-6 and TRBJ1-2, with D possibly TRBD1 on 5 matching bases. The germline V gene has CDR1 MNHNY and CDR2 SVGAGI (reference sequence). Trimming removed 5 bases at V and 4 bases at J, with 14 bases between. This CDR3 comprises 14 residues. Written as DNA, the CDR3 is TGTGCCAGCAGTGGAGGATTCGGGACCTATGGCTACACCTTC. This translates into CASSGGFGTYGYTF.

The chain joins TRBV28 to TRBJ2-1, with D perhaps TRBD1 (5 bases). The CDR3 length is 15 residues. Per germline, CDR1 MDHEN and CDR2 SYDVKM. V was shortened by 8 bases and J by 4 bases, with 18 bases between the two germline ends. The CDR3 reads CASGDRGNLYNEQFF. The CDR3 DNA sequence: TGTGCCAGCGGAGATAGGGGTAATCTATACAATGAGCAGTTCTTC.

This clone was counted between two and nine times. The chain uses TRBV7-8 and TRBJ2-7; D unclear. The CDR3 is 17 amino acids. Trimming took 5 bases from V and 5 from J, leaving 25 bases between them. Germline V gene lookup returns CDR1 SGHVS and CDR2 FQNEAQ. The CDR3 DNA reads TGTGCCAGCAGCCCGCCACGACGTTTGGTGGGATCCGACGAGCAGTACTTC. As protein: CASSPPRRLVGSDEQYF.

This clone showed up just a few times. The V gene is TRBV6-1, the J gene TRBJ2-2; 12 bases fit TRBD2. CDR1 is MNHNS, CDR2 SASEGT, per germline. With V trimmed by 4 bases and J by 6 bases, 3 bases remained unmatched. The CDR3 spans 15 residues. In DNA form, the CDR3 reads TGTGCCAGCAGTGTGACTAGCGGGAGTCCCGGGGAGCTGTTTTTT. This sequence encodes CASSVTSGSPGELFF.

This clone was detected only a few times. This sequence joins TRBV4-2 and TRBJ2-3, with 9 bases identical to TRBD1. Germline trimming cut 1 base from V and 6 bases from J; bases unmatched to any gene: 5. This CDR3 comprises 15 residues. Germline V CDR1 and CDR2: LGHNA, YNFKEQ. This CDR3 is CASSQGTGERDTQYF. The DNA for the CDR3 is TGTGCCAGCAGCCAAGGGACAGGGGAGAGGGATACGCAGTATTTT.

V usage is TRBV23-1 and J usage is TRBJ1-2; no definite D call. TRBV23-1 is filed as an ORF, its function uncertain. The CDR3 runs 14 residues. V was pared by 1 base and J by 7 bases, with 13 bases between. The CDR3 spells CASSQLGASRGYTF. As DNA, the CDR3 is TGCGCCAGCAGTCAATTAGGCGCCTCCCGTGGCTACACCTTC.

This rearrangement joins TRBV7-2 to TRBJ1-5, with TRBD1 as a possible D gene (6 bases). Germline V gives CDR1 SGHTA, CDR2 FQGNSA. The CDR3 spans 15 residues. V dropped 3 bases and J dropped 0 bases, with 9 bases sitting between them. The CDR3 bases are TGTGCCAGCAGCTTCGAGGGGGATAGCAATCAGCCCCAGCATTTT. Its translation is CASSFEGDSNQPQHF.

The V call is TRBV10-3, the J call TRBJ1-5; D unresolved. Trimming took off 0 bases at V and 1 base at J, with 13 bases between the two ends. Germline V gene sequence: CDR1 ENHRY, CDR2 SYGVKD. The CDR3 totals 17 residues. The CDR3 here is CAISESIGVFSNQPQHF. CDR3 coding DNA: TGTGCCATCAGTGAGTCGATCGGGGTTTTCAGCAATCAGCCCCAGCATTTT.

The chain combines TRBV6-6 with TRBJ2-3; D is possibly TRBD2 (6 bases). Trimming cost V 6 bases and J 3 bases, with 10 bases left between them. The CDR3 loop spans 13 amino acids. Looked up from germline, CDR1 is MNHNY and CDR2 is SVGAGI (reference sequence). The CDR3 nucleotides read TGTGCCAGCAGCCTAGCGACGACAGATACGCAGTATTTT. It translates to CASSLATTDTQYF.

In its sample, this clone was seen many times. This sample also contains other DNA sequences that code for the same CDR3. V usage is TRBV15 and J usage is TRBJ2-1; D may be TRBD2 (6 bases). V lost 0 bases, J lost 3 bases, and 12 bases lay in between. Per germline, CDR1 LNHNV and CDR2 YYDKDF (reference sequence). The CDR3 spans 16 residues. The CDR3 coding sequence is TGTGCCACCAGCAGAGATGGTGCGGGAAGCTACAATGAGCAGTTCTTC. As protein: CATSRDGAGSYNEQFF.

The V and J genes are TRBV5-1 and TRBJ2-2, with 9 positions matching TRBD2. CDR1 and CDR2 (germline): SGHRS, YFSETQ. V shed 5 bases, J shed 5 bases, and the junction held 10 bases outside the gene matches. This CDR3 region has 16 residues. The CDR3 region has the DNA TGCGCCAGCAGTTCACTCGGGCTAGCGGGAACCGGGGAGCTGTTTTTT. Its protein is CASSSLGLAGTGELFF. Full variable domain (remainder filled in from reference TRBV5-1 and TRBJ2-2): KAGVTQTPRYLIKTRGQQVTLSCSPISGHRSVSWYQQTPGQGLQFLFEYFSETQRNKGNFPGRFSGRQFSNSRSEMNVSTLELGDSALYLCASSSLGLAGTGELFFGEGSRLTVL.

The chain carries TRBV28 and TRBJ2-7, with TRBD2 identical over 7 bases. Trimming cost V 4 bases and J 3 bases; bases outside gene matches: 3. CDR3 length: 13 residues. Germline V lookup: CDR1 MDHEN, CDR2 SYDVKM. CDR3 region: CASSSGTNYEQYF. CDR3 DNA: TGTGCCAGCAGTTCCGGGACTAACTACGAGCAGTACTTC.

This clone occurred a few times. V is TRBV5-1 and J is TRBJ1-4, with a weak D call TRBD1 (5 bases). Germline V gene data show CDR1 as SGHRS and CDR2 as YFSETQ. V was trimmed by 0 bases and J by 5 bases, leaving 8 bases between them. This CDR3 spans 14 amino acids. DNA of the CDR3: TGCGCCAGCAGCTTGGCAGGGATAAATGAAAAACTGTTTTTT. It is translated as CASSLAGINEKLFF.

The V and J genes are TRBV11-2 and TRBJ2-1, with no clear D. V dropped 4 bases and J dropped 10 bases, with 11 bases sitting between them. The germline CDR1 and CDR2 sequences are SGHAT and FQNNGV. The CDR3 is 12 residues long. This CDR3 reads CASSSMWREQFF. The CDR3 DNA reads as TGTGCCAGCAGCTCGATGTGGCGGGAGCAGTTCTTC.

V is TRBV7-3 and J is TRBJ2-3, with D possibly matching TRBD2 (6 bases). Trimming took 6 bases from V and 2 from J, leaving 15 bases between them. Germline V lookup: CDR1 SGHTA, CDR2 FQGTGA. CDR3 length: 15 residues. The CDR3 DNA follows: TGTGCCAGCAGTTATAGCGGAGGCCCCACAGATACGCAGTATTTT. Translated: CASSYSGGPTDTQYF.

The chain recombines TRBV27 with TRBJ1-2; 7 nucleotides line up with TRBD1. Trimming cost V 5 bases and J 3 bases; bases outside gene matches: 6. Germline V gene data show CDR1 as MNHEY and CDR2 as SMNVEV (reference sequence). The length of the CDR3 is 14 residues. The CDR3 here is CASSHPTGHYGYTF. The CDR3 DNA is TGTGCCAGCAGTCACCCGACAGGGCACTATGGCTACACCTTC.

CDR3 nucleotide sequence: TGTGCCAGCAGCTTAGGGTTACTAGCGGGAGTAACAGATACGCAGTATTTT. Encoded protein: CASSLGLLAGVTDTQYF. V gene TRBV7-8 combines with J gene TRBJ2-3, with 11 bases fitting TRBD2. The V gene's germline CDR1 is SGHVS and CDR2 FQNEAQ. CDR3 length: 17 amino acids. The V gene end was trimmed by 1 base and the J gene end by 3 bases; junction bases not matched to a gene: 6.

The chain is built from TRBV6-5 and TRBJ2-7, with TRBD2 matching 9 bases. The V and J ends lost 6 bases and 3 bases, in that order; junction bases with no gene match: 6. There are 14 residues in the CDR3. Germline V gene lookup returns CDR1 MNHEY and CDR2 SVGAGI. The CDR3 reads CASRRGGGVYEQYF. The CDR3 DNA sequence: TGTGCCAGCAGGCGCGGGGGGGGAGTCTACGAGCAGTACTTC.